This paragraph covers one T cell receptor beta chain sequence. The entry originates in a study of shared clonotypes between healthy human individuals. Some 27,000 T cell genomes, or roughly 200 ng DNA, went into the sorted-subset replicate PCRs. TCRdb's copy holds only in-frame clones and misses some; the assay was immunoSEQ multiplex PCR. The repertoire holds about 710,000 clones, with 55% to 75% as singletons. The length of the CDR3 is 15 residues. CDR1 GTSNPN and CDR2 SVGIG come from the germline V gene (reference sequence). V shed 5 bases and J 6 bases; nucleotides not matched to a gene: 9. The V and J genes are TRBV30 and TRBJ2-3, with 12 nucleotides matching TRBD2. Sequencing used memory CD4+ T cells sorted from blood. Subset: CD45RA-negative fraction. The TCR originated in a woman under 40 in good health. Written as DNA, the CDR3 is TGTGCCTGGGCCTTGACTAGCGGGAGCCGGGATACGCAGTATTTT. Protein: CAWALTSGSRDTQYF.